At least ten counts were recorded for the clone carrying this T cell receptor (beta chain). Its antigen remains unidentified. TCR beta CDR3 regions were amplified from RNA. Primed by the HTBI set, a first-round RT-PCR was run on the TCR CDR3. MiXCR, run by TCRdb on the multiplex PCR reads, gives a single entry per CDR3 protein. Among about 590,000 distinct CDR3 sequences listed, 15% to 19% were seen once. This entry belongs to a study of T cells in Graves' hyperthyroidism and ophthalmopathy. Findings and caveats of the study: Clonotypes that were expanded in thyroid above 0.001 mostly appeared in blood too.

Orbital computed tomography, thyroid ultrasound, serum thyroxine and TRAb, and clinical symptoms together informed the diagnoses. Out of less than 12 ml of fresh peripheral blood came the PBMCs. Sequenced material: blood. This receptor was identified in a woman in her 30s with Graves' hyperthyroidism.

CDR3 sequence reads: CSAGPVNTEAFF. CDR3 nucleotides: TGCAGTGCAGGACCGGTGAACACTGAAGCTTTCTTT. The V gene is TRBV20-1, the J gene TRBJ1-1, with unresolved D. V lost 6 bases to trimming and J lost 0 bases, with 8 bases between them. The germline CDR1 and CDR2 sequences are DFQATT and SNEGSKA (reference sequence). CDR3 length: 12 residues.